This T cell receptor beta chain was obtained from a study of T cells in tumors after PD-1 blockade. The same primary tumor site was biopsied both before and after PD-1 blockade. Template: tumor biopsy or peripheral blood genomic DNA, roughly 616-6,500 ng per sample. This clone has just a few counts. Its specificity is not known. The data were produced by immunoSEQ multiplex PCR, yet TCRdb's version contains in-frame clones alone and is incomplete. The table includes 9,100 or so clones, around 62% detected once. CDR3 size: 13 residues. CDR1 is SGHDT and CDR2 is YYEEEE in the germline V gene. The V end was cut by 4 bases, the J end by 8 bases, with 15 bases between. General study points: Only pre- versus post-treatment comparisons showed clonal replacement. Clonal replacement, not reinvigoration, is suggested for expanded exhausted CD8+ clones after therapy.

The clonotype originates from a human donor with basal cell carcinoma. The sample here was tumor tissue, taken after anti-PD-1 treatment. The rearrangement links TRBV5-6 to TRBJ1-2; D is unclear. CDR3 nucleotide sequence: TGTGCCAGCAGCGCGAGCCGGGTGGGCGGCTACACCTTC. Encoded protein: CASSASRVGGYTF. The whole variable domain, filled in from reference TRBV5-6 and TRBJ1-2, reads DAGVTQSPTHLIKTRGQQVTLRCSPKSGHDTVSWYQQALGQGPQFIFQYYEEEERQRGNFPDRFSGHQFPNYSSELNVNALLLGDSALYLCASSASRVGGYTFGSGTRLTVV.